This T cell receptor beta chain was captured in a study of cytomegalovirus exposure and HLA in healthy donors. Study-wide findings and caveats: Analyses of presence and absence presupposed an approximately uniform sequencing depth across donors. In a later analysis, DRB1 alleles had the most associated TCRs; HLA-C alleles the fewest. Reports showed the classifier diagnosing cytomegalovirus status with high specificity and sensitivity.

PCR was performed using 60 Vbeta and 13 Jbeta primers. Data came from immunoSEQ multiplex PCR; TCRdb stores just in-frame clones and leaves some out. The sample includes 150,000 or so clones, 70% to 80% seen only once; the top ten take less than 8.5%. This clone was observed once. Its antigen is unidentified. The ends were cut back, 6 bases at V and 11 bases at J, with 19 bases in the middle. The CDR3 has 14 amino acids. The germline V gene encodes CDR1 MNHEY and CDR2 SVGAGI. The V and J genes are TRBV6-5 and TRBJ1-4, with D perhaps TRBD1 (5 bases). The sequenced sample consisted of PBMCs. The sequence came from a man younger than 40 in good health and CMV-seropositive. The DNA for the CDR3 is TGTGCCAGCAGCGCCCCCGACGGGGGGAAGAAACTGTTTTTT. This encodes CASSAPDGGKKLFF.